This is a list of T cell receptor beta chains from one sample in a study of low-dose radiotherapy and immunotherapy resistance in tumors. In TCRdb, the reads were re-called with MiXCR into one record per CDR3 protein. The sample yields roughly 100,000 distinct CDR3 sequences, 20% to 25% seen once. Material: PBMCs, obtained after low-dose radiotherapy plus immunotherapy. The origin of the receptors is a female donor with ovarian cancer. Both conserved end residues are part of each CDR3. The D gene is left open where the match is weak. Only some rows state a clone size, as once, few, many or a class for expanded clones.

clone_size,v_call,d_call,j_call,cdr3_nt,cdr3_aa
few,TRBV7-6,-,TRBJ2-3,TGTGCCAGCAGCTTAAGGGCCCCGAATCCGGTTAAGAGCACAGATACGCAGTATTTT,CASSLRAPNPVKSTDTQYF
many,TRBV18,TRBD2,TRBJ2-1,TGTGCCAGCTCCCCCACCCTAGCGGGGGGACACAATGAGCAGTTCTTC,CASSPTLAGGHNEQFF
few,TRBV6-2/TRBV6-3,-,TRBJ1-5,TGTGCCAGCAGCGCCAGCGGGTACAATCAGCCCCAGCATTTT,CASSASGYNQPQHF
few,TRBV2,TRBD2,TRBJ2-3,TGTGCCAGCAGGAGGACTAGCGGGGGGTCTACAGATACGCAGTATTTT,CASRRTSGGSTDTQYF
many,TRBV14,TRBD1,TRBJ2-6,TGTGCCAGCAGCCAAGACCCAGGGGGCTTAGGGGCCAACGTCCTGACTTTC,CASSQDPGGLGANVLTF
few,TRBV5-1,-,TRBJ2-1,TGCGCCAGCAGGGGCGATACCTACAATGAGCAGTTCTTC,CASRGDTYNEQFF
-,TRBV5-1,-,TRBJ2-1,TGCGCCAGCAGCCCCCGAAGCCCGTCGGCCACTAACAATGAGCAGTTCTTC,CASSPRSPSATNNEQFF
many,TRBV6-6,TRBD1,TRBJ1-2,TGTGCCAGCGGACAGGGTGGCTCCTATGGCTACACCTTC,CASGQGGSYGYTF
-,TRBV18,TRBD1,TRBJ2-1,TGTGCCAGCTCACGGGACAGGGGTGGCAATGAGCAGTTCTTC,CASSRDRGGNEQFF
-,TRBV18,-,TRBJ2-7,TGTGCCAGCTCACCTCCACAACCGGGACTGCACACCTACGAGCAGTACTTC,CASSPPQPGLHTYEQYF
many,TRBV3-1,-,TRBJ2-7,TGTGCCAGCAGCCAGGGCAGGGGTACCCACGAGCAGTACTTC,CASSQGRGTHEQYF
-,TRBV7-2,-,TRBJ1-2,TGTGCCAGCAGCCGGGGGCGGACAACCGACATATATGGCTACACCTTC,CASSRGRTTDIYGYTF
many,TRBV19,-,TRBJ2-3,TGTGCCAGTAGTCCCAGGCCCCCATCCACGAACACAGATACGCAGTATTTT,CASSPRPPSTNTDTQYF
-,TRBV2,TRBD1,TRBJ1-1,TGTGCCAGCAGAAGGGCTGGCAGGACAGGAGAAGCTTTCTTT,CASRRAGRTGEAFF
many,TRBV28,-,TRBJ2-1,TGTGCCAGCATCGGGAACGAGCAGTTCTTC,CASIGNEQFF
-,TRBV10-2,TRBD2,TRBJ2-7,TGCGCCAGCAGCGTAGCGGGGGAAGCTTCCTACGAGCAGTACTTC,CASSVAGEASYEQYF
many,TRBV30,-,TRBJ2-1,TGTGCCTGGATTCGAGACGCCAACTACAATGAGCAGTTCTTC,CAWIRDANYNEQFF
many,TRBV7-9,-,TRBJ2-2,TGTGCCAGCAGCTTCGGCAGGAACACCGGGGAGCTGTTTTTT,CASSFGRNTGELFF
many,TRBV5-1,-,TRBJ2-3,TGCGCCAGCAGCTACGACCTGTATACGCAGTATTTT,CASSYDLYTQYF
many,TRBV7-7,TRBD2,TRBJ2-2,TGTGCTAGCAGCTCATTAGCGGGAGGGCTTCCCGGGGAGCTGTTTTTT,CASSSLAGGLPGELFF